A selection of T cell receptor beta chains follows, all from one sample in a study of CD8 T cells in Susac syndrome. Each CDR3 protein is one row after TCRdb ran MiXCR on the immunoSEQ multiplex PCR reads. The repertoire holds roughly 100,000 distinct CDR3 sequences, with roughly 96% as singletons. Sequenced material: CD8+ T cells from PBMCs. The receptors derive from a human donor with Susac syndrome. Each CDR3 is given with its conserved first and last residue. Fields, in order: V gene, D gene, J gene, clone size, CDR3 DNA, CDR3 protein. A D gene is named only where the DNA matches it firmly. Some rows mark clone size as missing; the rest say once, few, many or name a class of expanded clone.

v_gene: TRBV18
d_gene: NA
j_gene: TRBJ1-4
abundance: NA
CDR3nt: TGTGCCAGCGCTTCGGGGGTAACTAATGAAAAACTGTTTTTT
CDR3aa: CASASGVTNEKLFF

v_gene: TRBV29-1
d_gene: NA
j_gene: TRBJ1-5
abundance: NA
CDR3nt: TGCAGCGTTGGGGAAGGGGAGGGTCAGCCCCAGCATTTT
CDR3aa: CSVGEGEGQPQHF

v_gene: TRBV11-3
d_gene: TRBD1
j_gene: TRBJ2-3
abundance: NA
CDR3nt: TGTGCCAGCAGCCAAACCGAGACAGGGGACACAGATACGCAGTATTTT
CDR3aa: CASSQTETGDTDTQYF

v_gene: TRBV4-3
d_gene: NA
j_gene: TRBJ2-1
abundance: NA
CDR3nt: TGCGCCAGCAGCCAAGCCCTCGGCTCCTACAATGAGCAGTTCTTC
CDR3aa: CASSQALGSYNEQFF

v_gene: TRBV29-1
d_gene: TRBD1
j_gene: TRBJ2-2
abundance: NA
CDR3nt: TGCAGCGTTGCCGGGACAGATAACACCGGGGAGCTGTTTTTT
CDR3aa: CSVAGTDNTGELFF

v_gene: TRBV4-2
d_gene: TRBD1
j_gene: TRBJ2-1
abundance: NA
CDR3nt: TGTGCCAGCAGCCAAGATGGACAGGGGAATGAGCAGTTCTTC
CDR3aa: CASSQDGQGNEQFF

v_gene: TRBV7-9
d_gene: NA
j_gene: TRBJ1-6
abundance: once
CDR3nt: TGTGCCAGCAGCTTAGGGGCAGGGGACTCTTCACCCCTCCACTTT
CDR3aa: CASSLGAGDSSPLHF

v_gene: TRBV9
d_gene: TRBD1
j_gene: TRBJ2-3
abundance: NA
CDR3nt: TGTGCCAGCAGCGTAGGTGGGGCAGGGGGAGATACGCAGTATTTT
CDR3aa: CASSVGGAGGDTQYF

v_gene: TRBV19
d_gene: NA
j_gene: TRBJ1-4
abundance: NA
CDR3nt: TGTGCCAGTAGTAGTGCAGCCCGAAAACTGTTTTTT
CDR3aa: CASSSAARKLFF

v_gene: TRBV10-2
d_gene: NA
j_gene: TRBJ1-6
abundance: NA
CDR3nt: TGCGCCAGCGGGAAGACAGGTAGCCGAGGAGATTCACCCCTCCACTTT
CDR3aa: CASGKTGSRGDSPLHF

v_gene: TRBV14
d_gene: TRBD2
j_gene: TRBJ2-3
abundance: NA
CDR3nt: TGTGCCAGCAGCCAACAGCGGGGGGGCCGGAGGACAGATACGCAGTATTTT
CDR3aa: CASSQQRGGRRTDTQYF

v_gene: TRBV5-1
d_gene: TRBD1
j_gene: TRBJ2-7
abundance: NA
CDR3nt: TGCGCCAGCAGCCCGCCGGACAGGGACTCCTACGAGCAGTACTTC
CDR3aa: CASSPPDRDSYEQYF

v_gene: TRBV7-3
d_gene: NA
j_gene: TRBJ2-5
abundance: NA
CDR3nt: TGTGCCAGCAGTCCGGGACCCGAGAGGGAGACCCAGTACTTC
CDR3aa: CASSPGPERETQYF

v_gene: TRBV30
d_gene: NA
j_gene: TRBJ1-1
abundance: NA
CDR3nt: TGTGCCCGAACTTCCCAGGCTGGAGCTTTCTTT
CDR3aa: CARTSQAGAFF

v_gene: TRBV9
d_gene: TRBD1
j_gene: TRBJ1-2
abundance: once
CDR3nt: TGTGCCAGCAGCGCCGGGACAGGGGGCTATGGCTACACCTTC
CDR3aa: CASSAGTGGYGYTF

v_gene: TRBV6-6
d_gene: TRBD1
j_gene: TRBJ2-5
abundance: NA
CDR3nt: TGTGCCAGCAGGGGACAGTTTCAAGAGACCCAGTACTTC
CDR3aa: CASRGQFQETQYF

v_gene: TRBV2
d_gene: NA
j_gene: TRBJ1-2
abundance: NA
CDR3nt: TGTGCCAGCAGAGAACCCCTTAAGGGAGCCCGCTATGGCTACACCTTC
CDR3aa: CASREPLKGARYGYTF

v_gene: TRBV20-1
d_gene: TRBD1
j_gene: TRBJ2-5
abundance: NA
CDR3nt: TGCAGTGCTAGTCCAGTCGGACAGGCTAAAGAGACCCAGTACTTC
CDR3aa: CSASPVGQAKETQYF

v_gene: TRBV19
d_gene: NA
j_gene: TRBJ2-5
abundance: NA
CDR3nt: TGTGCCAGTAGTATAGATCCGCAGGCCCTAGAGACCCAGTACTTC
CDR3aa: CASSIDPQALETQYF

v_gene: TRBV20-1
d_gene: NA
j_gene: TRBJ2-1
abundance: NA
CDR3nt: TGCAGTGCTAGAGAATTCCAGGGGTACAATGAGCAGTTCTTC
CDR3aa: CSAREFQGYNEQFF

v_gene: TRBV7-3
d_gene: TRBD1
j_gene: TRBJ2-1
abundance: NA
CDR3nt: TGTGCCAGCAGCTTACATCAACAGGGGGAAGGTGAGCAGTTCTTC
CDR3aa: CASSLHQQGEGEQFF

v_gene: TRBV20-1
d_gene: NA
j_gene: TRBJ1-2
abundance: NA
CDR3nt: TGCAGTGCTAGAGATGATGGCGGCTATGGCTACACCTTC
CDR3aa: CSARDDGGYGYTF

v_gene: TRBV20-1
d_gene: TRBD2
j_gene: TRBJ2-3
abundance: NA
CDR3nt: TGCAGTGCTAGATGGACTAGCGGAATCACAGATACGCAGTATTTT
CDR3aa: CSARWTSGITDTQYF

v_gene: TRBV28
d_gene: NA
j_gene: TRBJ2-7
abundance: NA
CDR3nt: TGTGCCAGCAGTTTTGCTGCCTACGAGCAGTACTTC
CDR3aa: CASSFAAYEQYF

v_gene: TRBV2
d_gene: NA
j_gene: TRBJ1-1
abundance: NA
CDR3nt: TGTGCCAGCAGACCCGGGACACAGAACACTGAAGCTTTCTTT
CDR3aa: CASRPGTQNTEAFF

v_gene: TRBV20-1
d_gene: TRBD1
j_gene: TRBJ1-2
abundance: once
CDR3nt: TGCAGTGCTAGAGATCCCTGGACAGGGGAGGACCACTATGGCTACACCTTC
CDR3aa: CSARDPWTGEDHYGYTF

v_gene: TRBV29-1
d_gene: NA
j_gene: TRBJ1-2
abundance: NA
CDR3nt: TGCAGCGTTGAAGGCCGGGGAGGCTACACCTTC
CDR3aa: CSVEGRGGYTF

v_gene: TRBV20-1
d_gene: NA
j_gene: TRBJ1-2
abundance: NA
CDR3nt: TGCAGTGCTTCCCGCCTAACTAACTATGGCTACACCTTC
CDR3aa: CSASRLTNYGYTF

v_gene: TRBV9
d_gene: NA
j_gene: TRBJ2-7
abundance: NA
CDR3nt: TGTGCCAGCAGCGTAGCTTTAGGAGAAACCTACGAGCAGTACTTC
CDR3aa: CASSVALGETYEQYF

v_gene: TRBV19
d_gene: NA
j_gene: TRBJ1-1
abundance: NA
CDR3nt: TGTGCCAGTACCATCGGGGTTGAAGCTTTCTTT
CDR3aa: CASTIGVEAFF

v_gene: TRBV13
d_gene: TRBD2
j_gene: TRBJ2-3
abundance: NA
CDR3nt: TGTGCCAGCAGCTTCCTTAGCGGGGGGTCCACAGATACGCAGTATTTT
CDR3aa: CASSFLSGGSTDTQYF

v_gene: TRBV4-3
d_gene: TRBD1
j_gene: TRBJ1-1
abundance: NA
CDR3nt: TGCGCCAGCAGCCAAACAGGGGCGACAGAAGCTTTCTTT
CDR3aa: CASSQTGATEAFF

v_gene: TRBV6-2/TRBV6-3
d_gene: TRBD2
j_gene: TRBJ2-3
abundance: once
CDR3nt: TGTGCCAGCAGTATAGCGGGGGCGAGCACAGATACGCAGTATTTT
CDR3aa: CASSIAGASTDTQYF

v_gene: TRBV2
d_gene: NA
j_gene: TRBJ2-2
abundance: NA
CDR3nt: TGTGCCAGCTTAAACAGGGAAAGGGAGCTGTTTTTT
CDR3aa: CASLNRERELFF

v_gene: TRBV20-1
d_gene: NA
j_gene: TRBJ1-1
abundance: NA
CDR3nt: TGCAGTGCTACCAGACAGAGGATGAACACTGAAGCTTTCTTT
CDR3aa: CSATRQRMNTEAFF

v_gene: TRBV20-1
d_gene: NA
j_gene: TRBJ1-5
abundance: NA
CDR3nt: TGCAGTGCTAGTCGAGGGAATCGGGATCAGCCCCAGCATTTT
CDR3aa: CSASRGNRDQPQHF

v_gene: TRBV7-9
d_gene: NA
j_gene: TRBJ2-7
abundance: NA
CDR3nt: TGTGCCAGCAGCTTTATCGGGACCCTAGCCTACGAGCAGTACTTC
CDR3aa: CASSFIGTLAYEQYF

v_gene: TRBV14
d_gene: TRBD2
j_gene: TRBJ2-7
abundance: NA
CDR3nt: TGTGCCAGCAGTCCGCCGGGACTAGCGGGCTACGAGCAGTACTTC
CDR3aa: CASSPPGLAGYEQYF

v_gene: TRBV9
d_gene: NA
j_gene: TRBJ1-2
abundance: NA
CDR3nt: TGTGCCAGCAGCGGCAGGGACCTCAACAGATATGGCTACACCTTC
CDR3aa: CASSGRDLNRYGYTF

v_gene: TRBV30
d_gene: TRBD1
j_gene: TRBJ1-1
abundance: NA
CDR3nt: TGTGCCTGGAGTGCCCCGGACAGGCGCTACACTGAAGCTTTCTTT
CDR3aa: CAWSAPDRRYTEAFF

v_gene: TRBV6-2/TRBV6-3
d_gene: NA
j_gene: TRBJ2-1
abundance: NA
CDR3nt: TGTGCCAGCAGTTACTCACCCCCTAGGCGGGAGCAGTTCTTC
CDR3aa: CASSYSPPRREQFF

v_gene: TRBV12-3/TRBV12-4
d_gene: TRBD1
j_gene: TRBJ1-2
abundance: NA
CDR3nt: TGTGCCAGCAGTTTGGAGGGGGCGATTCCCAACTATGGCTACACCTTC
CDR3aa: CASSLEGAIPNYGYTF

v_gene: TRBV27
d_gene: NA
j_gene: TRBJ2-3
abundance: NA
CDR3nt: TGTGCCAGCAGTTTCGCGGAGGGCCACACAGATACGCAGTATTTT
CDR3aa: CASSFAEGHTDTQYF

v_gene: TRBV19
d_gene: TRBD1
j_gene: TRBJ1-2
abundance: NA
CDR3nt: TGTGCCAGTAGCCTAACCGGACAGGCCTATGGCTACACCTTC
CDR3aa: CASSLTGQAYGYTF

v_gene: TRBV28
d_gene: NA
j_gene: TRBJ2-5
abundance: NA
CDR3nt: TGTGCCAGCAGCGCAGACAGCCTGAGGCAAGAGACCCAGTACTTC
CDR3aa: CASSADSLRQETQYF

v_gene: TRBV28
d_gene: TRBD1
j_gene: TRBJ1-5
abundance: NA
CDR3nt: TGTGCCAGCAGTTTCGAGGGGGCTCGAAATCAGCCCCAGCATTTT
CDR3aa: CASSFEGARNQPQHF